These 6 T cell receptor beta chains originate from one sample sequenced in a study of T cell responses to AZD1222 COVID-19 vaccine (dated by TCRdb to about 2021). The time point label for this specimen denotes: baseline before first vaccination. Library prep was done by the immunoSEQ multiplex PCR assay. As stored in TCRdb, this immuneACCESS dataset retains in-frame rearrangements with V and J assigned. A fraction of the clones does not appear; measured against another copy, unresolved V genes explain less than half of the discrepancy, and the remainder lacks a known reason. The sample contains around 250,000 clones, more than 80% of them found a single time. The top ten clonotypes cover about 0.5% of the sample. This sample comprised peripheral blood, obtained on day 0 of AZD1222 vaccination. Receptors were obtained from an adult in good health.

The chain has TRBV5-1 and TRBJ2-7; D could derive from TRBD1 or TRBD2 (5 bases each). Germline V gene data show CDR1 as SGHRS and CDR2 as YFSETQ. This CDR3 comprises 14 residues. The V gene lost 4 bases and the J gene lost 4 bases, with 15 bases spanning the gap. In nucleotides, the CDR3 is TGCGCCAGCAGCATAGCCGGGACCAAATACGAGCAGTACTTC. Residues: CASSIAGTKYEQYF.

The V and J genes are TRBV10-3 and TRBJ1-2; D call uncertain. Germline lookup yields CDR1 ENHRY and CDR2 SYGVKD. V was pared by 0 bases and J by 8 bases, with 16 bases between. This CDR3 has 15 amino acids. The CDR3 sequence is CAISESSKGMQGYTF. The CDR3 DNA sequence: TGTGCCATCAGTGAGTCGTCGAAGGGTATGCAAGGCTACACCTTC.

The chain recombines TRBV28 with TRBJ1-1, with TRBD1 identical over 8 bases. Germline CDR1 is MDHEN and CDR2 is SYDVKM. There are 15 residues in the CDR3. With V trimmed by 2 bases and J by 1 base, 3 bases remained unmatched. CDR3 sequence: CASSLQDRGNTEAFF. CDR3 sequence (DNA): TGTGCCAGCAGTTTACAAGACAGGGGGAACACTGAAGCTTTCTTT.

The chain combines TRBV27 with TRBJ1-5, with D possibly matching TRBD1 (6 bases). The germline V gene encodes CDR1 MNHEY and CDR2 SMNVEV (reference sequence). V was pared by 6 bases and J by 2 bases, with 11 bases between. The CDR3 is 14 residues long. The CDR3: CASSQGGGNQPQHF. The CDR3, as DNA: TGTGCCAGCAGCCAAGGGGGGGGCAATCAGCCCCAGCATTTT.

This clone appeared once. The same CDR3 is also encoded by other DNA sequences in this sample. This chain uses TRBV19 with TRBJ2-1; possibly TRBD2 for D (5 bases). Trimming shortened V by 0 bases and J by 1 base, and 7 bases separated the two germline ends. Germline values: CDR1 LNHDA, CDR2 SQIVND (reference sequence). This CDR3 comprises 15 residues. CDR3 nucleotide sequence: TGTGCCAGTAGTATAGAGGGGAGTTCCTACAATGAGCAGTTCTTC. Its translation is CASSIEGSSYNEQFF.

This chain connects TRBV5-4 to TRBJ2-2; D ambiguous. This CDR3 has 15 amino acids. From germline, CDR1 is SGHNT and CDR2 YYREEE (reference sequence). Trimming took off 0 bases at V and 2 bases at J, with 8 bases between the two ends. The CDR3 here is CASSLVGSNTGELFF. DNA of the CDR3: TGTGCCAGCAGCTTGGTAGGGTCCAACACCGGGGAGCTGTTTTTT.